A single sample gave rise to the 21 T cell receptor beta chains below, sequenced in a study of blood T cell repertoires in COVID-19. The method was immunoSEQ multiplex PCR; TCRdb's version includes in-frame clones alone and lacks a portion of them. The sample has roughly 330,000 clones; 65% to 85% are singletons. The sequencing input was peripheral blood. Receptors were obtained from a woman in her fifties or sixties with acute or convalescent COVID-19.

The chain carries TRBV29-1 and TRBJ2-7, with no clear D. The CDR3 totals 12 residues. V was clipped by 4 bases and J by 5 bases, with 12 bases between them. Germline loops: CDR1 SQVTM, CDR2 ANQGSEA. CDR3 protein: CSVAGSTHEQYF. The DNA of the CDR3 is TGCAGCGTTGCGGGTTCCACCCACGAGCAGTACTTC.

The V gene is TRBV18, the J gene TRBJ1-1; the D gene is possibly TRBD1 (5 bases). The CDR3 has 15 residues. The V gene's germline CDR1 is KGHSH and CDR2 LQKENI. V lost 5 bases and J 4 bases, leaving 17 bases between the germline ends. CDR3 protein: CASSATGDEFTEAFF. CDR3 nucleotides: TGTGCCAGCTCAGCGACGGGGGACGAATTCACTGAAGCTTTCTTT.

Only a few counts were recorded for this clone. The same CDR3 can be traced to other DNA sequences in this sample. This chain links TRBV5-8 with TRBJ1-3, with 8 bases identical to TRBD1. The CDR3 spans 15 residues. Germline-derived CDR1 and CDR2 are SGHTS and YDEGEE. With 2 bases clipped from V and 3 bases from J, the junction kept 4 bases outside the gene matches. CDR3 loop: CASSLGQGGGNTIYF. DNA for the CDR3: TGTGCCAGCAGCTTAGGACAGGGAGGTGGAAACACCATATATTTT.

The CDR3 DNA reads as TGTGCCAGCAGCGGACTAGCGGGAGCCCGTGAGCAGTACTTC. It yields the protein CASSGLAGAREQYF. The rearrangement uses TRBV7-2 and TRBJ2-7; 13 nucleotides match TRBD2. This CDR3 is 14 amino acids long. With V trimmed by 5 bases and J by 7 bases, 5 bases remained unmatched. Germline CDR1 and CDR2: SGHTA and FQGNSA.

This chain links TRBV5-5 with TRBJ2-3, with TRBD1 as a possible D gene (5 bases). Germline-derived CDR1 and CDR2 are SGHKS and YYEKEE (reference sequence). This CDR3 has 16 amino acids. V lost 3 bases to trimming and J lost 1 base, with 15 bases between them. CDR3 sequence reads: CASSSGANLGTDTQYF. DNA for the CDR3: TGTGCCAGCAGCTCTGGGGCCAATCTGGGCACAGATACGCAGTATTTT.

This sequence joins TRBV7-2 and TRBJ2-3; TRBD1 might be the D (5 bases). The CDR3 length is 14 residues. V lost 3 bases and J 2 bases, leaving 9 bases between the germline ends. Germline V lookup: CDR1 SGHTA, CDR2 FQGNSA. CDR3 sequence reads: CASSLQGFTDTQYF. For the CDR3, the DNA is TGTGCCAGCAGCTTGCAGGGATTCACAGATACGCAGTATTTT. The variable domain in full, with the rest retrieved from reference TRBV7-2 and TRBJ2-3, is GAGVSQSPSNKVTEKGKDVELRCDPISGHTALYWYRQSLGQGLEFLIYFQGNSAPDKSGLPSDRFSAERTGGSVSTLTIQRTQQEDSAVYLCASSLQGFTDTQYFGPGTRLTVL.

V and J are TRBV13 and TRBJ2-5, with D unresolved. This CDR3 comprises 13 residues. In germline, CDR1 is PRHDT, CDR2 FYEKMQ (reference sequence). V lost 3 bases and J 4 bases, leaving 9 bases between the germline ends. This chain's CDR3 is CASSFGRTETQYF. CDR3 coding DNA: TGTGCCAGCAGCTTTGGCCGAACAGAGACCCAGTACTTC.

The rearrangement links TRBV24-1 to TRBJ2-1; 7 positions match TRBD1. Germline V gene sequence: CDR1 KGHDR, CDR2 SFDVKD. CDR3 size: 18 residues. Trimming took 4 bases from V and 4 from J; bases not matched to a gene: 15. Here the CDR3 reads CATSDPNIRQGSYNEQFF. In DNA form, the CDR3 reads TGTGCCACCAGTGACCCAAATATTAGACAGGGTTCGTACAATGAGCAGTTCTTC.

V usage is TRBV3-1 (or the pseudogene TRBV3-2) and J usage is TRBJ1-6, with 9 bases matching TRBD1. Unmatched junction bases numbered 12, after V lost 0 bases and J lost 9 bases. The germline CDR1 and CDR2 sequences are LGHDT and YNNKEL (reference sequence). This CDR3 has 18 amino acids. Here the CDR3 DNA reads TGTGCCAGCAGCCAAGAATCACAGGGGGCGAATTTCCGTTCACCCCTCCACTTT. Protein sequence: CASSQESQGANFRSPLHF.

This clone has a single count. The rearrangement joins TRBV15 to TRBJ1-4; the D gene is possibly TRBD1 (6 bases). The CDR3 has 15 amino acids. Germline lookup yields CDR1 LNHNV and CDR2 YYDKDF (reference sequence). V lost 1 base to trimming and J lost 6 bases, with 12 bases between them. The CDR3 DNA follows: TGTGCCACCAGCAGAGGGAACAGGGATGATGAAAAACTGTTTTTT. Its protein is CATSRGNRDDEKLFF.

CDR3 sequence (DNA): TGTGCCAGCAGTTTGTCATTTGCAACTAATGAAAAACTGTTTTTT. This codes for CASSLSFATNEKLFF. The chain couples TRBV27 to TRBJ1-4; D gene uncertain. Germline V gene data show CDR1 as MNHEY and CDR2 as SMNVEV (reference sequence). The CDR3 is made up of 15 amino acids. Between the trimmed V and J ends, which lost 3 bases and 0 bases, there was a span of 8 bases. The variable domain in full, with the rest retrieved from reference TRBV27 and TRBJ1-4, is EAQVTQNPRYLITVTGKKLTVTCSQNMNHEYMSWYRQDPGLGLRQIYYSMNVEVTDKGDVPEGYKVSRKEKRNFPLILESPSPNQTSLYFCASSLSFATNEKLFFGSGTQLSVL.

The rearrangement links TRBV7-9 to TRBJ1-2; weak D call: TRBD1 (5 bases). Germline V gene lookup returns CDR1 SEHNR and CDR2 FQNEAQ (reference sequence). V lost 0 bases to trimming and J lost 8 bases, with 10 bases between them. This CDR3 has 13 residues. In DNA form, the CDR3 reads TGTGCCAGCAGCTTAGCGGGGGGTATCGGCTACACCTTC. This codes for CASSLAGGIGYTF.

The gene calls are TRBV7-2 and TRBJ2-5, with 8 bases lining up with TRBD1. The length of the CDR3 is 14 residues. The germline gives CDR1 SGHTA, CDR2 FQGNSA. With V trimmed by 4 bases and J by 9 bases, 10 bases remained unmatched. CDR3 sequence reads: CASSSDRGPGPQYF. The CDR3 region has the DNA TGTGCCAGCAGCTCAGACAGGGGCCCCGGTCCCCAGTACTTC.

The rearrangement links TRBV5-6 to TRBJ1-1, with 8 bases matching TRBD1. The CDR3 covers 15 residues. The junction had 10 bases not matched to a gene; V was cut back by 4 bases and J by 5 bases. CDR1 is SGHDT, CDR2 YYEEEE, per germline. CDR3 nucleotides: TGTGCCAGCAGCCCTTCCGGACAGGGCCGGACTGAAGCTTTCTTT. It yields the protein CASSPSGQGRTEAFF.

The chain combines TRBV7-8 with TRBJ2-7, with D maybe TRBD1 (6 bases). V was trimmed by 1 base and J by 0 bases, leaving 7 bases between them. The CDR3 is 14 residues long. Germline V CDR1 and CDR2: SGHVS, FQNEAQ. The CDR3 bases are TGTGCCAGCAGCTTAGTGGGGGCCTCCTACGAGCAGTACGTC. This sequence encodes CASSLVGASYEQYV.

V gene TRBV7-6 combines with J gene TRBJ2-1, with 12 bases lining up with TRBD2. There are 20 residues in the CDR3. Germline CDR1 reads SGHVS; CDR2 reads FNYEAQ. Germline trimming cut 5 bases from V and 0 bases from J; bases unmatched to any gene: 14. As DNA, the CDR3 is TGTGCCAGCAGCGCATCCCTGCTAGCGGGGGGGGACGCCTCCTACAATGAGCAGTTCTTC. Its translation is CASSASLLAGGDASYNEQFF.

The chain combines TRBV7-2 with TRBJ1-2; D call uncertain. Trimming took off 8 bases at V and 6 bases at J, with 16 bases between the two ends. Germline V gives CDR1 SGHTA, CDR2 FQGNSA. The length of the CDR3 is 13 residues. CDR3 protein: CASGPSGVDGYTF. The CDR3 coding sequence is TGTGCCAGCGGGCCTAGCGGCGTTGATGGCTACACCTTC.

This clone was detected a few times. The genes are TRBV6-2 or TRBV6-3 and TRBJ2-7; the match to TRBD1 covers 7 bases. The ends lost 5 bases at V and 2 bases at J; junction bases unmatched: 0. The CDR3 is 12 amino acids. Germline V gene data show CDR1 as MNHEY and CDR2 as SVGEGT. The DNA of the CDR3 is TGTGCCAGCAGTGGGACAGCCTACGAGCAGTACTTC. Encoded protein: CASSGTAYEQYF.

The CDR3 coding sequence is TGTGCCAGCAGTGGATCCGGGACACGGTCTACTAACTATGGCTACACCTTC. Protein: CASSGSGTRSTNYGYTF. This chain links TRBV6-6 with TRBJ1-2; possibly TRBD1 for D (6 bases). V was clipped by 5 bases and J by 0 bases, with 19 bases between them. Germline-derived CDR1 and CDR2 are MNHNY and SVGAGI (reference sequence). The CDR3 spans 17 residues.

The chain employs TRBV3-1 (or the pseudogene TRBV3-2) and TRBJ2-3, with 9 bases fitting TRBD2. Germline CDR1 and CDR2: LGHDT and YNNKEL (reference sequence). Unmatched junction bases numbered 8, after V lost 4 bases and J lost 3 bases. The CDR3 has 16 residues. The CDR3 spells CASSPPGLASTDTQYF. CDR3 coding DNA: TGTGCCAGCAGCCCCCCGGGACTAGCAAGTACAGATACGCAGTATTTT.

The chain recombines TRBV19 with TRBJ2-7, with D perhaps TRBD1 (5 bases). V was cut by 1 base and J by 3 bases, with 7 bases left in between. CDR1 and CDR2 (germline): LNHDA, SQIVND (reference sequence). The CDR3 runs to 13 residues. This CDR3 reads CASSIGTGYEQYF. In nucleotides, the CDR3 is TGTGCCAGTAGTATAGGTACAGGCTACGAGCAGTACTTC.